The next 8 T cell receptor beta chains were all read from a single sample in a study of blood T cell repertoires in COVID-19. TCRdb's table, derived via immunoSEQ multiplex PCR, lists solely in-frame clones and lacks some. This table holds fewer than 200,000 clones, 90% found once. Sequenced material: peripheral blood. Receptors were obtained from a man aged 45-65 years with acute or convalescent COVID-19.

The V and J genes are TRBV6-2 or TRBV6-3 and TRBJ2-2; possibly TRBD2 for D (5 bases). This CDR3 is 13 amino acids long. Germline CDR1 reads MNHEY; CDR2 reads SVGEGT. The V end was cut by 5 bases, the J end by 4 bases, with 8 bases between. For the CDR3, the DNA is TGTGCCAGCAGTCTCACTAGCACCGGGGAGCTGTTTTTT. It yields the protein CASSLTSTGELFF.

A few counts support this clone. V and J are TRBV4-2 and TRBJ2-1; TRBD2 is a possible D gene (6 bases). There are 16 residues in the CDR3. CDR1 LGHNA and CDR2 YNFKEQ come from the germline V gene. Deletions cut 4 bases from V and 7 bases from J, with 20 bases between. The CDR3 sequence is CASSRLALEGENEQFF. CDR3 coding DNA: TGTGCCAGCAGCCGTCTCGCGTTGGAGGGTGAGAATGAGCAGTTCTTC.

V usage is TRBV10-3 and J usage is TRBJ1-5; D is undetermined. The length of the CDR3 is 15 residues. Germline values: CDR1 ENHRY, CDR2 SYGVKD. V was pared by 0 bases and J by 0 bases, with 6 bases between. Written as DNA, the CDR3 is TGTGCCATCAGTGAGTCCCCGTATAGCAATCAGCCCCAGCATTTT. This codes for CAISESPYSNQPQHF.

This sequence joins TRBV28 and TRBJ1-1, with 11 bases identical to TRBD1. Germline assignment: CDR1 MDHEN and CDR2 SYDVKM. The CDR3 length is 14 residues. Unmatched junction bases numbered 2, after V lost 4 bases and J lost 4 bases. In DNA, the CDR3 is TGTGCCAGCAGTTCCGGGACAGGGGGCACTGAAGCTTTCTTT. Protein: CASSSGTGGTEAFF.

The rearrangement uses TRBV27 and TRBJ1-5; 7 bases are shared with TRBD1. The V gene's germline CDR1 is MNHEY and CDR2 SMNVEV (reference sequence). This CDR3 region has 13 residues. The V segment lost 8 bases and the J segment 5 bases; nucleotides outside the gene matches: 6. The CDR3 is CASGRQGYQPQHF. For the CDR3, the DNA is TGTGCCAGCGGAAGACAGGGCTATCAGCCCCAGCATTTT.

The gene calls are TRBV19 and TRBJ2-5; 9 bases are shared with TRBD1. The CDR3 contains 15 residues. Germline-derived CDR1 and CDR2 are LNHDA and SQIVND (reference sequence). J lost 4 bases, V lost 5 bases, and 8 bases had no gene match. The CDR3 spells CASSPDRGSRETQYF. DNA for the CDR3: TGTGCCAGTAGTCCGGACAGGGGCTCGCGAGAGACCCAGTACTTC. Combining the CDR3 with reference TRBV19 and TRBJ2-5 gives the whole variable domain DGGITQSPKYLFRKEGQNVTLSCEQNLNHDAMYWYRQDPGQGLRLIYYSQIVNDFQKGDIAEGYSVSREKKESFPLTVTSAQKNPTAFYLCASSPDRGSRETQYFGPGTRLLVL.

The V call is TRBV5-1, the J call TRBJ2-5, with a weak D call TRBD2 (6 bases). The V end lost 3 bases, the J end lost 4 bases, and 10 bases lay between the germline ends. CDR1 SGHRS and CDR2 YFSETQ come from the germline V gene. The CDR3 covers 13 residues. The CDR3 here is CASSYGGGETQYF. CDR3 sequence (DNA): TGCGCCAGCAGCTACGGGGGAGGAGAGACCCAGTACTTC.

The chain employs TRBV4-2 and TRBJ1-3; 7 bases are a match to TRBD1. The CDR3 consists of 21 residues. From germline, CDR1 is LGHNA and CDR2 YNFKEQ. V shed 2 bases, J shed 1 base, and the junction held 20 bases outside the gene matches. The CDR3 spells CASSQQPAPQTGPSSGNTIYF. As DNA, the CDR3 is TGTGCCAGCAGCCAACAACCCGCGCCACAGACAGGGCCTTCATCTGGAAACACCATATATTTT.